Following are 21 T cell receptor beta chains from one sample sequenced in a study of control samples from healthy donors and cancer patients. Assay used: immunoSEQ multiplex PCR; TCRdb lists only in-frame clones, some missing. Found here are tens of thousands of clones, approximately 87% of them singletons; the top ten hold less than 55%. Sequencing was done on a sample of blood. These receptors all stem from a man aged 55 to 69 in good health.

The count of this clone is one. V is TRBV11-3 and J is TRBJ2-1; TRBD2 aligns across 11 bases. The germline V gene has CDR1 SGHNT and CDR2 YENEEA. The CDR3 is 17 residues long. The V segment lost 5 bases and the J segment 6 bases; nucleotides outside the gene matches: 12. The CDR3 region has the DNA TGTGCCAGCAGCCCCCGTGGTAGCGGGAGGGCGGGCAATGAGCAGTTCTTC. This encodes CASSPRGSGRAGNEQFF.

The J gene is TRBJ1-1, the V gene TRBV19; 9 bases are shared with TRBD1. CDR3 size: 15 residues. The germline V gene has CDR1 LNHDA and CDR2 SQIVND (reference sequence). CDR3 DNA: TGTGCTACGTCCGGACAGGGGCTTTCGAACACTGAAGCTTTCTTT. Amino acids: CATSGQGLSNTEAFF.

This clone was counted a few times. The chain combines TRBV3-1 (or the pseudogene TRBV3-2) with TRBJ1-1; D is undetermined. Trimming removed 1 base from V and 1 base from J, with 10 bases in between. Germline V CDR1 and CDR2: LGHDT, YNNKEL (reference sequence). CDR3 length: 15 amino acids. CDR3 sequence reads: CASSQGARRNTEAFF. The CDR3 region has the DNA TGTGCCAGCAGCCAAGGTGCCCGCCGGAACACTGAAGCTTTCTTT.

The chain employs TRBV5-1 and TRBJ2-3, with D possibly matching TRBD2 (6 bases). The CDR3 runs to 14 residues. CDR1 and CDR2 from the germline V gene are SGHRS and YFSETQ. Between the trimmed V and J ends, which lost 4 bases and 1 base, there was a span of 10 bases. Written as DNA, the CDR3 is TGCGCCAGCAGCGCGGTAGCGGGCACAGATACGCAGTATTTT. Residues: CASSAVAGTDTQYF.

This clone was seen a few times. The V and J genes are TRBV2 and TRBJ2-2; D is perhaps TRBD1 (6 bases). There are 14 residues in the CDR3. Germline loops: CDR1 SNHLY, CDR2 FYNNEI. V was cut by 5 bases and J by 6 bases, with 13 bases left in between. This chain's CDR3 is CASSINRDPGELFF. CDR3 DNA: TGTGCCAGCAGTATAAACAGGGATCCCGGGGAGCTGTTTTTT.

The chain couples TRBV18 to TRBJ1-1; D gene ambiguous. Trimming cost V 0 bases and J 2 bases, with 7 bases left between them. The CDR3 has 14 amino acids. Germline V gene lookup returns CDR1 KGHSH and CDR2 LQKENI. CDR3 sequence: CASSPPLSNTEAFF. CDR3 coding DNA: TGTGCCAGCTCACCACCTCTTAGTAACACTGAAGCTTTCTTT.

V gene TRBV27 combines with J gene TRBJ1-6; D remains ambiguous. Germline V gene sequence: CDR1 MNHEY, CDR2 SMNVEV (reference sequence). Trimming left V 2 bases short and J 10 bases short, with 18 bases between. The CDR3 is made up of 16 amino acids. The CDR3 region is CASSLVRERAGSPLHF. The CDR3 DNA follows: TGTGCCAGCAGTTTAGTGAGGGAAAGGGCGGGCTCACCCCTCCACTTT.

The chain joins TRBV6-2 or TRBV6-3 to TRBJ1-2, with D uncertain. Trimming shortened V by 4 bases and J by 6 bases, and 18 bases separated the two germline ends. This CDR3 comprises 15 residues. From germline, CDR1 is MNHEY and CDR2 SVGEGT. The DNA of the CDR3 is TGTGCCAGCAGTTCCAGTCGACGGATCTTTAATGGCTACACCTTC. Translating gives CASSSSRRIFNGYTF.

This rearrangement joins TRBV24-1 to TRBJ1-1, with D possibly matching TRBD1 (5 bases). Germline V lookup: CDR1 KGHDR, CDR2 SFDVKD. V dropped 11 bases and J dropped 8 bases, with 20 bases sitting between them. The CDR3 contains 13 residues. The CDR3 loop is CARRGPDGTEAFF. CDR3 in DNA: TGTGCCAGGAGGGGCCCAGACGGAACGGAAGCTTTCTTT.

This clone was detected only a few times. The chain joins TRBV5-5 to TRBJ2-2, with D possibly being TRBD2 (5 bases). Germline lookup yields CDR1 SGHKS and CDR2 YYEKEE (reference sequence). This CDR3 spans 15 amino acids. Trimming took off 2 bases at V and 0 bases at J, with 8 bases between the two ends. The CDR3 protein is CASSFGGSNTGELFF. For the CDR3, the DNA is TGTGCCAGCAGCTTTGGAGGTTCGAACACCGGGGAGCTGTTTTTT.

The chain employs TRBV5-1 and TRBJ2-3, with 8 bases that match TRBD2. This CDR3 has 14 residues. Trimming at V came to 4 bases and at J to 5 bases, leaving 6 bases not matched to a gene. Per the germline V gene, CDR1 is SGHRS and CDR2 is YFSETQ. CDR3 protein: CASSPAGVGDTQYF. CDR3 nucleotides: TGCGCCAGCAGCCCAGCGGGGGTGGGAGATACGCAGTATTTT.

J is TRBJ2-7 and V is TRBV28, with a weak D call TRBD2 (5 bases). The V and J ends lost 2 bases and 4 bases respectively, with 9 bases between them. From germline, CDR1 is MDHEN and CDR2 SYDVKM. The CDR3 has 13 residues. This CDR3 reads CASSLASRYEQYF. The CDR3 region has the DNA TGTGCCAGCAGTTTAGCTAGCAGATACGAGCAGTACTTC. Full variable domain (outside the CDR3, taken from reference TRBV28 and TRBJ2-7): DVKVTQSSRYLVKRTGEKVFLECVQDMDHENMFWYRQDPGLGLRLIYFSYDVKMKEKGDIPEGYSVSREKKERFSLILESASTNQTSMYLCASSLASRYEQYFGPGTRLTVT.

The chain uses TRBV30 and TRBJ1-2; D gene uncertain. The CDR3 loop spans 16 amino acids. V lost 3 bases and J lost 0, with 17 bases in between. Germline loops: CDR1 GTSNPN, CDR2 SVGIG (reference sequence). The CDR3 spells CAWSALWTAANYGYTF. CDR3 nucleotide sequence: TGTGCCTGGAGCGCCCTTTGGACGGCCGCTAACTATGGCTACACCTTC.

The chain employs TRBV5-4 and TRBJ1-1; no clear D. The CDR3 extends over 16 amino acids. Germline CDR1 reads SGHNT; CDR2 reads YYREEE (reference sequence). The V end was cut by 0 bases, the J end by 3 bases, with 15 bases between. The CDR3 is CASSLGRNQRDTEAFF. The CDR3, as DNA: TGTGCCAGCAGCTTGGGGCGAAATCAACGGGACACTGAAGCTTTCTTT.

This clone showed up just a few times. The gene calls are TRBV10-3 and TRBJ2-4, with 10 bases aligning to TRBD2. V lost 0 bases and J lost 0; bases outside the gene matches: 8. This CDR3 has 19 residues. Per germline, CDR1 ENHRY and CDR2 SYGVKD. The CDR3 region is CAISESQLAGKGAKNIQYF. The CDR3 nucleotides read TGTGCCATCAGTGAGTCGCAACTAGCGGGAAAAGGAGCCAAAAACATTCAGTACTTC.

The CDR3 bases are TGTGCCAGCAGTTACTCGGTCGTGGGAGGGATAGAGACCCAGTACTTC. Amino acid sequence: CASSYSVVGGIETQYF. V is TRBV6-5 and J is TRBJ2-5, with 7 nucleotides matching TRBD2. The CDR3 runs to 16 residues. In germline, CDR1 is MNHEY, CDR2 SVGAGI. With 0 bases clipped from V and 4 bases from J, the junction kept 8 bases outside the gene matches.

The chain carries TRBV18 and TRBJ1-2; D ambiguous. V lost 9 bases to trimming and J lost 8 bases, with 25 bases between them. The CDR3 spans 15 residues. Germline CDR1 and CDR2: KGHSH and LQKENI. CDR3 DNA: TGTGCCAGTACCCCCCCAAACAGAGCGGGCGGCGGCTACACCTTC. It encodes CASTPPNRAGGGYTF.

This clone has more than one count but fewer than ten. The chain employs TRBV6-5 and TRBJ2-7; 7 bases map to TRBD1. CDR3 length: 13 residues. CDR1 and CDR2 from the germline V gene are MNHEY and SVGAGI. Trimming removed 0 bases from V and 6 bases from J; junction bases left unmatched: 2. The CDR3 sequence: CASSYSTGFEQYF. The CDR3 DNA is TGTGCCAGCAGTTACTCGACAGGGTTCGAGCAGTACTTC.

This clone came up many times. The gene calls are TRBV12-5 and TRBJ2-1; 8 nucleotides agree with TRBD1. Germline V gene lookup returns CDR1 LGHNT and CDR2 FRNRAP. Unmatched junction bases numbered 1, after V lost 3 bases and J lost 0 bases. This CDR3 has 15 residues. CDR3 amino acids: CASGFDRGSYNEQFF. The CDR3 bases are TGTGCTAGTGGTTTTGACAGGGGCTCCTACAATGAGCAGTTCTTC.

This clone was detected only a few times. The chain combines TRBV6-6 with TRBJ1-5, with D uncertain. The CDR3 has 15 amino acids. The germline V gene has CDR1 MNHNY and CDR2 SVGAGI (reference sequence). With 2 bases removed from V and 2 bases from J, the gap between germline ends came to 10 bases. CDR3 region: CASSYLGVGNQPQHF. The CDR3, as DNA: TGTGCCAGCAGTTACCTGGGTGTGGGCAATCAGCCCCAGCATTTT.

The chain carries TRBV7-9 and TRBJ2-2, with 9 bases aligning to TRBD2. This CDR3 spans 17 amino acids. In germline, CDR1 is SEHNR, CDR2 FQNEAQ (reference sequence). V lost 6 bases, J lost 4 bases, and 12 bases stayed unmatched. CDR3: CASSPNIAGEVTGELFF. CDR3 nucleotides: TGTGCCAGCAGTCCCAACATAGCGGGAGAAGTCACCGGGGAGCTGTTTTTT.